This T cell receptor beta chain comes out of a study of glioma-infiltrating T cells. Trimming removed 0 bases from V and 8 bases from J, with 10 bases in between. Germline CDR1 reads MNHNY; CDR2 reads SVGAGI (reference sequence). This CDR3 region has 13 residues. Amplification of TCR alpha and beta CDR3 regions from RNA used iRepertoire nested multiplex PCR. TCRdb re-derived calls from the multiplex PCR reads in MiXCR, one entry per CDR3 protein. The data hold about 130,000 distinct CDR3 sequences, with around 25% observed a single time. Study-wide results and caveats: Above-expected tissue-blood divergence occurred in all gliomas, most in low-grade ones.

Many counts were recorded for this clonotype. Its antigen remains unidentified. Sequenced input: glioma tissue, nonneoplastic brain tissue, or PBMCs (not recorded which). This receptor was taken from a human donor with low-grade glioma or glioblastoma, undergoing nonglioma brain surgery, or in good health (not recorded which). The chain employs TRBV6-6 and TRBJ1-1; perhaps TRBD1 as D (6 bases). In DNA form, the CDR3 reads TGTGCCAGCAGTTACTCGACAGGCACCGAAGCTTTCTTT. This gives the protein CASSYSTGTEAFF.